This TCR beta chain stems from a study of molecular identifiers for immune sequencing clone quantification. Deletions cut 4 bases from V and 3 bases from J, with 11 bases between. Germline loops: CDR1 MDHEN, CDR2 SYDVKM. CDR3 size: 14 residues. RNA fractions of 10%, 30% or 50% and about 19,000 to 1,100,000 sorted cells were the source of naive CD8 libraries. TCRdb re-derived calls from the PCR reads in MiXCR, one entry per CDR3 protein. The sample holds approximately 500,000 distinct CDR3 sequences, roughly a fifth seen once. V is TRBV28 and J is TRBJ2-3; no definite D call. What was sequenced was naive CD8+ T cells from blood, with Jurkat cell RNA spiked in. Specified subset: FACS-sorted CD8+CD4-CCR7+CD45RA+ naive T cells. The TCR sequence derives from a human donor in good health. Some libraries in this study had Jurkat cell RNA spiked in. CDR3: CASSSRVSTDTQYF. Here the CDR3 DNA reads TGTGCCAGCAGTTCAAGAGTCTCGACAGATACGCAGTATTTT.